The next 15 T cell receptor beta chains were all read from a single sample in a study of CD8+CD57+ T cells in acquired aplastic anemia (dated by TCRdb to 2016 to 2019). Sequenced on an Illumina HiSeq 2000. Genomic DNA was used as template for profiling of TCR beta VDJ combinations and CDR3 sequences. In-frame beta chains were kept once TCRdb had trimmed the public reads at Q25 with fastp and called clones with MiXCR. Duplicate CDR3 protein sequences are folded into a single record with the most common DNA and genes. This sample lists 400,000 to 450,000 distinct CDR3 sequences; about two thirds were detected once. Approximately 3.9% of the sample lies in the top ten. Sequencing was carried out using sorted CD4+, CD8+, or CD8+CD57+ T cells (not recorded which) from PBMCs. The receptors stem from a human donor in good health, serving as a control.

This clonotype was seen more than once but under ten times. V is TRBV2 and J is TRBJ1-3; possibly TRBD1 for D (5 bases). V gave up 4 bases and J gave up 0 bases, with 13 bases separating them. Looked up from germline, CDR1 is SNHLY and CDR2 is FYNNEI. This CDR3 contains 16 residues. CDR3 sequence: CASSGETVHSGNTIYF. CDR3 coding DNA: TGTGCCAGCAGTGGGGAGACAGTCCACTCTGGAAACACCATATATTTT.

This chain connects TRBV7-9 to TRBJ2-2; D is undetermined. The CDR3 has 14 residues. Trimming shortened V by 2 bases and J by 7 bases, and 11 bases separated the two germline ends. Per the germline V gene, CDR1 is SEHNR and CDR2 is FQNEAQ (reference sequence). The CDR3 spells CASSLSHEIGELFF. CDR3 nucleotide sequence: TGTGCCAGCAGCTTATCCCACGAGATCGGGGAGCTGTTTTTT.

This clonotype was seen a single time. The chain couples TRBV9 to TRBJ2-1; 8 bases agree with TRBD2. Germline V gene sequence: CDR1 SGDLS, CDR2 YYNGEE. V gave up 4 bases and J gave up 8 bases; unmatched junction bases: 14. The CDR3 is 16 residues long. In DNA form, the CDR3 reads TGTGCCAGCAGCTCCTCGGGGGGGGGCCGCGCCGATGAGCAGTTCTTC. Its translation: CASSSSGGGRADEQFF.

With regard to this clonotype: Mismatch with germline at one junction end may stem from a read error. The CDR3 sequence: CASSRSSYNSPLAF. The CDR3 nucleotides are TGTGCCAGCAGCCGGTCCTCCTATAATTCCCCCCTCGCCTTT. The chain is built from TRBV7-2 and TRBJ1-6; D not resolved. This CDR3 has 14 residues. Germline values: CDR1 SGHTA, CDR2 FQGNSA. Full variable domain (remainder filled in from reference TRBV7-2 and TRBJ1-6): GAGVSQSPSNKVTEKGKDVELRCDPISGHTALYWYRQSLGQGLEFLIYFQGNSAPDKSGLPSDRFSAERTGGSVSTLTIQRTQQEDSAVYLCASSRSSYNSPLAFGNGTRLTVT.

The chain uses TRBV7-2 and TRBJ1-5; maybe TRBD1 (6 bases). This CDR3 comprises 15 residues. Trimming cost V 6 bases and J 15 bases, with 27 bases left between them. Per the germline V gene, CDR1 is SGHTA and CDR2 is FQGNSA. CDR3 sequence: CASSRAGAAGAPLHF. CDR3 sequence (DNA): TGTGCCAGCAGTAGGGCGGGGGCAGCCGGTGCGCCCTTGCATTTT.

With regard to this clonotype: The junction departs from the called germline gene at one end, perhaps through a read error. This sequence joins TRBV7-8 and TRBJ1-1; weak D call: TRBD1 (5 bases). The CDR3 totals 15 residues. Germline V CDR1 and CDR2: SGHVS, FQNEAQ. The CDR3 sequence: CASSVRQGLDTEDFF. The DNA of the CDR3 is TGTGCCAGCAGCGTGAGACAAGGCCTGGACACTGAAGATTTCTTT.

In the case of this clonotype: Germline and junction disagree at one end, which may indicate a read error. The V call is TRBV7-3, the J call TRBJ2-7; 8 bases are shared with TRBD2. CDR3 length: 12 amino acids. Germline assignment: CDR1 SGHTA and CDR2 FQGTGA. Here the CDR3 DNA reads TGTGCCAGCACGGCGGGGGGAAACGAGCCGTACTTC. It codes for CASTAGGNEPYF.

This clonotype has just a few counts. This chain uses TRBV24-1 with TRBJ2-3; D is undetermined. CDR3 length: 15 amino acids. CDR1 and CDR2 (germline): KGHDR, SFDVKD. With 2 bases removed from V and 3 bases from J, the gap between germline ends came to 11 bases. Here the CDR3 reads CATSDSTRRTDTQYF. CDR3 DNA: TGTGCCACCAGTGATTCGACACGCCGAACAGATACGCAGTATTTT.

The chain links TRBV25-1 to TRBJ1-1; TRBD1 might be the D (5 bases). The CDR3 spans 13 residues. V was clipped by 6 bases and J by 8 bases, with 16 bases between them. Germline assignment: CDR1 MGHDK and CDR2 SYGVNS. CDR3 protein: CASSVGTANEAFF. CDR3 in DNA: TGTGCCAGCAGCGTTGGGACCGCCAACGAAGCTTTCTTT. The whole variable domain, filled in from reference TRBV25-1 and TRBJ1-1, reads EADIYQTPRYLVIGTGKKITLECSQTMGHDKMYWYQQDPGMELHLIHYSYGVNSTEKGDLSSESTVSRIRTEHFPLTLESARPSHTSQYLCASSVGTANEAFFGQGTRLTVV.

This clonotype appeared many times. J is TRBJ2-2 and V is TRBV7-9, with 8 bases that match TRBD2. CDR1 is SEHNR, CDR2 FQNEAQ, per germline (reference sequence). V lost 5 bases, J lost 1 base, and 15 bases stayed unmatched. There are 19 residues in the CDR3. This CDR3 reads CASSLFLGLAGVNTGELFF. The DNA of the CDR3 is TGTGCCAGCAGCCTCTTTCTTGGGCTAGCGGGCGTGAACACCGGGGAGCTGTTTTTT.

The V gene is TRBV15, the J gene TRBJ1-2, with TRBD1 matching 7 bases. CDR3 length: 16 amino acids. From germline, CDR1 is LNHNV and CDR2 YYDKDF (reference sequence). V gave up 2 bases and J gave up 2 bases; unmatched junction bases: 8. CDR3 in amino acids: CATSRTGTELNYGYTF. CDR3 nucleotides: TGTGCCACCAGCAGAACCGGGACAGAATTAAACTATGGCTACACCTTC.

The rearrangement uses TRBV29-1 and TRBJ1-1; tentative D call: TRBD1 (6 bases). V shed 4 bases and J shed 2 bases, with 20 bases lying between them. Germline CDR1 reads SQVTM; CDR2 reads ANQGSEA. The CDR3 extends over 16 amino acids. In nucleotides, the CDR3 is TGCAGCGTTGTTGGGAAGACAGGCAAGAAAAACACTGAAGCTTTCTTT. It codes for CSVVGKTGKKNTEAFF.

Comments on this clonotype: One end of the junction varies from germline; a read error may be responsible. The DNA for the CDR3 is TGCGCCAGCAGCATTTACAGTATCTATGGCTACACCTTC. This gives the protein CASSIYSIYGYTF. The V gene is TRBV7-3, the J gene TRBJ1-2; D ambiguous. CDR3 length: 13 residues. In germline, CDR1 is SGHTA, CDR2 FQGTGA. The full variable domain, rest sourced from reference TRBV7-3 and TRBJ1-2, is GAGVSQTPSNKVTEKGKYVELRCDPISGHTALYWYRQSLGQGPEFLIYFQGTGAADDSGLPNDRFFAVRPEGSVSTLKIQRTERGDSAVYLCASSIYSIYGYTFGSGTRLTVV.

In regard to this clonotype: Its ends do not fully match the called genes, so a read error is possible. The chain employs TRBV2 and TRBJ2-5; maybe TRBD2 (7 bases). The J call may be in error: the DNA end matches TRBJ2-3 better. Germline CDR1 and CDR2: SNHLY and FYNNEI. The CDR3 is made up of 14 amino acids. CDR3 bases: TGTGCCAGCAGTGCCGACGCGGGGGCAGAGACGCAGTATTTT. Translating gives CASSADAGAETQYF.

J is TRBJ1-5 and V is TRBV19; D not resolved. Germline V CDR1 and CDR2: LNHDA, SQIVND (reference sequence). Trimming shortened V by 5 bases and J by 4 bases, and 15 bases separated the two germline ends. The CDR3 loop spans 15 amino acids. CDR3 residues: CASSRTVDANQPQHF. CDR3 coding DNA: TGTGCCAGTAGTCGGACGGTCGACGCAAATCAGCCCCAGCATTTT.